The clone carrying this TCR beta chain came up once. This sample was included in a study of CD8 T cells in Susac syndrome. Trimming shortened V by 3 bases and J by 7 bases, and 10 bases separated the two germline ends. The CDR3 is 14 residues long. Germline assignment: CDR1 LNHDA and CDR2 SQIVND (reference sequence). The RNA, about 0.5 to 1 ug, was put through reverse transcription using random hexamers. The authors amplified TCR beta CDR3 across 54 Vbeta and 13 Jbeta using immunoSEQ multiplex PCR. TCRdb re-derived calls from the immunoSEQ multiplex PCR reads in MiXCR, one entry per CDR3 protein. Counted here are roughly 120,000 distinct CDR3 sequences, 90% to 95% occurring once; the ten biggest clones make up roughly 0.088%.

The sequenced material came from CD4+ T cells from PBMCs. This sequence was found in a human donor with multiple sclerosis. The chain recombines TRBV19 with TRBJ1-6; possibly TRBD1 for D (5 bases). The CDR3, as DNA: TGTGCCAGTAGTATTTCCAGGGCGAATTCACCCCTCCACTTT. Its translation: CASSISRANSPLHF. The entire variable domain, with the rest obtained from reference TRBV19 and TRBJ1-6, is as follows: DGGITQSPKYLFRKEGQNVTLSCEQNLNHDAMYWYRQDPGQGLRLIYYSQIVNDFQKGDIAEGYSVSREKKESFPLTVTSAQKNPTAFYLCASSISRANSPLHFGNGTRLTVT.